This record covers a single T cell receptor beta chain. These data originate in a study of control samples from healthy donors and cancer patients. Sequencing was performed with immunoSEQ multiplex PCR; in TCRdb, only in-frame clones are kept and a portion is missing. Altogether some 150,000 clones are present, roughly 89% being singletons, with the ten largest covering 1.5%. The CDR3 covers 14 residues. Trimming removed 4 bases from V and 8 bases from J; junction bases left unmatched: 3. Germline V gene lookup returns CDR1 MNHEY and CDR2 SVGEGT. The receptor comes from a woman aged 25 to 39 in good health. The sample comprised blood. V gene TRBV6-2 or TRBV6-3 combines with J gene TRBJ1-4; 11 nucleotides match TRBD1. The CDR3 coding sequence is TGTGCCAGCAGTTCCGGACAGGGGGCGGAAAAACTGTTTTTT. This translates into CASSSGQGAEKLFF.